This TCR beta chain was sequenced during a study of blood T cell repertoires in COVID-19. The overall study: Specimens from acute and convalescent COVID-19 originated in the United States, Italy and Spain. The cDNA or gDNA used as material had been derived from T cells, B-cell-depleted T cells, or PBMCs.

The authors' processing: Researchers report that nucleated cell counts were estimated from reference gene primer amplification. Method: immunoSEQ multiplex PCR; TCRdb's copy keeps in-frame clones and lacks some. V and J calls and clone size are copied from that table; D and trimming were computed from the DNA. The sample contains more than 40,000 clones, 70% to 90% of which appear only once. The sample consisted of peripheral blood. This receptor was identified in a man in his sixties with acute or convalescent COVID-19.

The CDR3 sequence is CASSLARDSSSGANVLTF. The CDR3 nucleotides read TGTGCCAGCAGCTTGGCCAGGGACAGCTCCTCTGGGGCCAACGTCCTGACTTTC. The J gene is TRBJ2-6, the V gene TRBV5-4, with 7 bases lining up with TRBD1. In germline, CDR1 is SGHNT, CDR2 YYREEE (reference sequence). V shed 0 bases and J 0 bases; nucleotides not matched to a gene: 6. The CDR3 is made up of 18 amino acids. Based on the CDR3 plus reference TRBV5-4 and TRBJ2-6, the full variable domain is ETGVTQSPTHLIKTRGQQVTLRCSSQSGHNTVSWYQQALGQGPQFIFQYYREEENGRGNFPPRFSGLQFPNYSSELNVNALELDDSALYLCASSLARDSSSGANVLTFGAGSRLTVL.